Below, 27 T cell receptor beta chains from the same sample are listed, as sequenced in a study of vaccination effects on CD4 cells after COVID-19. Within the ViraFEST assay, antigen-specific CD4+ T cells underwent expansion with viral peptide pools prior to sequencing. Following culture for about 11 days, CD4+ T cells were isolated. Two-dose BNT162b2 or mRNA-1273 vaccination was given to participants. Antigen specificity for these receptors is unknown. Some clones are missing from TCRdb's copy, which holds only in-frame ones; the method was immunoSEQ multiplex PCR. The repertoire holds roughly 30,000 clones, with 65% to 80% as singletons. The specimen comprised CD4+ T cells from PBMCs cultured with HCoV-NL63 spike peptides, sampled after COVID-19 vaccination. All receptors derive from a human donor who received a COVID-19 vaccine.

This sequence joins TRBV29-1 and TRBJ1-2; D gene uncertain. There are 11 residues in the CDR3. From germline, CDR1 is SQVTM and CDR2 ANQGSEA. V gave up 3 bases and J gave up 6 bases, with 8 bases separating them. CDR3 nucleotide sequence: TGCAGCGTTGACCTCTCCCATGGCTACACCTTC. It codes for CSVDLSHGYTF.

The chain links TRBV2 to TRBJ1-3; the D gene is possibly TRBD1 (5 bases). Germline CDR1 SNHLY, CDR2 FYNNEI. This CDR3 is 15 amino acids long. Trimming removed 8 bases at V and 1 base at J, with 15 bases between. CDR3 loop: CASGRAGPSGNTIYF. Here the CDR3 DNA reads TGTGCCAGCGGTCGAGCAGGGCCTTCTGGAAACACCATATATTTT.

The V call is TRBV30, the J call TRBJ2-2; D perhaps matches TRBD2 (6 bases). There are 15 residues in the CDR3. Germline V lookup: CDR1 GTSNPN, CDR2 SVGIG (reference sequence). The V and J ends lost 0 bases and 4 bases respectively, with 12 bases between them. CDR3 nucleotides: TGTGCCTGGAGTGTAAATATGGGAGGCACCGGGGAGCTGTTTTTT. It codes for CAWSVNMGGTGELFF.

V usage is TRBV19 and J usage is TRBJ1-1; D remains unclear. V lost 4 bases, J lost 4 bases, and 10 bases lay in between. The germline V gene has CDR1 LNHDA and CDR2 SQIVND (reference sequence). The CDR3 has 13 amino acids. CDR3: CASSSQKGTEAFF. In DNA form, the CDR3 reads TGTGCCAGTAGTAGTCAGAAAGGCACTGAAGCTTTCTTT.

This sequence joins TRBV18 and TRBJ1-6, with no clear D. CDR1 is KGHSH, CDR2 LQKENI, per germline. This CDR3 is built from 15 residues. V lost 1 base to trimming and J lost 8 bases, with 12 bases between them. The CDR3 DNA reads TGTGCCAGCTCACCACTTGGAGGGATGGATTCACCCCTCCACTTT. Encoded protein: CASSPLGGMDSPLHF.

The chain joins TRBV6-5 to TRBJ1-3; no clear D gene. V was shortened by 2 bases and J by 2 bases, with 10 bases between the two germline ends. This CDR3 has 15 amino acids. CDR1 is MNHEY, CDR2 SVGAGI, per germline. The CDR3 reads CASSYDSSPGNTIYF. CDR3 DNA: TGTGCCAGCAGTTACGATAGCAGTCCTGGAAACACCATATATTTT.

The chain combines TRBV7-9 with TRBJ2-5; TRBD2 agrees at 10 bases. CDR1 is SEHNR, CDR2 FQNEAQ, per germline (reference sequence). V trimming: 4 bases; J trimming: 3 bases; junction bases outside the gene matches: 2. The CDR3 runs to 14 residues. The CDR3 loop is CASSSGLAEETQYF. For the CDR3, the DNA is TGTGCCAGCAGCTCCGGACTAGCGGAAGAGACCCAGTACTTC. Full variable domain (remainder filled in from reference TRBV7-9 and TRBJ2-5): DTGVSQNPRHKITKRGQNVTFRCDPISEHNRLYWYRQTLGQGPEFLTYFQNEAQLEKSRLLSDRFSAERPKGSFSTLEIQRTEQGDSAMYLCASSSGLAEETQYFGPGTRLLVL.

The CDR3 DNA is TGTGCCAGCAGCTTTGGAGGGCAGGGGGCGCTTGGGGAAAAACTGTTTTTT. Protein sequence: CASSFGGQGALGEKLFF. V usage is TRBV11-2 and J usage is TRBJ1-4, with 8 bases lining up with TRBD1. The V gene's germline CDR1 is SGHAT and CDR2 FQNNGV. V lost 3 bases, J lost 8 bases, and 14 bases stayed unmatched. The CDR3 consists of 17 residues.

This clone appeared a few times. This chain joins TRBV10-1 and TRBJ2-3; maybe TRBD2 (5 bases). CDR3 size: 13 residues. Germline CDR1 and CDR2: WNHNN and SYGVQD (reference sequence). The V and J ends lost 0 bases and 7 bases respectively, with 8 bases between them. The CDR3 coding sequence is TGCGCCAGCAGTGAGTCACGAGGGAATACGCAGTATTTT. It codes for CASSESRGNTQYF.

This clone was found once. This rearrangement joins TRBV5-4 to TRBJ1-1; D perhaps matches TRBD1 (5 bases). CDR3 length: 13 residues. The ends were cut back, 0 bases at V and 7 bases at J, with 10 bases in the middle. Germline-derived CDR1 and CDR2 are SGHNT and YYREEE (reference sequence). The CDR3 region has the DNA TGTGCCAGCAGCTTGGACAGGACCAGTGAAGCTTTCTTT. Residues: CASSLDRTSEAFF.

J is TRBJ1-2 and V is TRBV28; D not resolved. Trimming took 5 bases from V and 8 from J, leaving 9 bases between them. The V gene's germline CDR1 is MDHEN and CDR2 SYDVKM. CDR3 length equals 11 residues. CDR3 sequence reads: CASSGVRGYTF. In nucleotides, the CDR3 is TGTGCCAGCAGTGGGGTCCGCGGCTACACCTTC.

This clone was picked up a small number of times. V usage is TRBV5-1 and J usage is TRBJ2-7, with a tentative D call TRBD2 (5 bases). Germline CDR1 and CDR2: SGHRS and YFSETQ. Deletions cut 0 bases from V and 6 bases from J, with 7 bases between. The CDR3 runs to 12 residues. CDR3 sequence: CASSLASSEQYF. The CDR3 nucleotides are TGCGCCAGCAGCTTGGCTAGCAGCGAGCAGTACTTC.

The chain couples TRBV29-1 to TRBJ1-1; 7 bases fit TRBD1. Germline V gene data show CDR1 as SQVTM and CDR2 as ANQGSEA. The CDR3 has 13 amino acids. V gave up 7 bases and J gave up 4 bases; unmatched junction bases: 9. The CDR3 nucleotides read TGCAGCGGAAGCGACAGGGTGGGCACTGAAGCTTTCTTT. This encodes CSGSDRVGTEAFF.

This chain joins TRBV4-2 and TRBJ2-5; 12 nucleotides agree with TRBD2. V lost 1 base and J lost 5; bases outside the gene matches: 5. Germline V gives CDR1 LGHNA, CDR2 YNFKEQ. This CDR3 spans 16 amino acids. CDR3 DNA: TGTGCCAGCAGCCAAGTCAGTACTAGCGGGAGGGAGACCCAGTACTTC. As protein: CASSQVSTSGRETQYF.

The chain combines TRBV6-2 or TRBV6-3 with TRBJ2-2, with TRBD2 matching 8 bases. With V trimmed by 4 bases and J by 4 bases, 2 bases remained unmatched. This CDR3 has 14 amino acids. Germline lookup yields CDR1 MNHEY and CDR2 SVGEGT. The CDR3, as DNA: TGTGCCAGCAGTTTTGCGGGAGGCACCGGGGAGCTGTTTTTT. Residues: CASSFAGGTGELFF.

J is TRBJ1-3 and V is TRBV9, with TRBD1 identical over 8 bases. J lost 4 bases, V lost 2 bases, and 2 bases had no gene match. Germline assignment: CDR1 SGDLS and CDR2 YYNGEE. This CDR3 region has 14 residues. The CDR3 nucleotides read TGTGCCAGCAGCGTGGGACAGGCCGGAAACACCATATATTTT. Translating it yields CASSVGQAGNTIYF.

This rearrangement joins TRBV5-1 to TRBJ1-1; the D gene is possibly TRBD1 (5 bases). The V end lost 7 bases, the J end lost 6 bases, and 22 bases lay between the germline ends. The CDR3 runs to 15 residues. CDR1 and CDR2 (germline): SGHRS, YFSETQ. The CDR3 DNA reads as TGCGCCAGCCACCCTTATAATGACAGCGTGGCTGAAGCTTTCTTT. Translated, it gives CASHPYNDSVAEAFF.

V gene TRBV20-1 combines with J gene TRBJ2-1, with D possibly matching TRBD2 (5 bases). The CDR3 consists of 11 residues. The V end lost 5 bases, the J end lost 10 bases, and 12 bases lay between the germline ends. In germline, CDR1 is DFQATT, CDR2 SNEGSKA (reference sequence). The CDR3: CSAQRIDEQFF. The CDR3 DNA follows: TGCAGTGCTCAGCGGATCGACGAGCAGTTCTTC.

V and J are TRBV19 and TRBJ1-5; D gene ambiguous. CDR1 is LNHDA, CDR2 SQIVND, per germline (reference sequence). This CDR3 is built from 12 residues. V lost 3 bases, J lost 5 bases, and 5 bases lay in between. The CDR3 sequence is CASSMLDQPQHF. The CDR3, as DNA: TGTGCCAGTAGTATGTTAGATCAGCCCCAGCATTTT.

V and J are TRBV19 and TRBJ1-1; 9 positions agree with TRBD1. The trim removed 4 bases at V and 5 bases at J, leaving 5 bases unmatched. This CDR3 region has 14 residues. Germline V gene data show CDR1 as LNHDA and CDR2 as SQIVND (reference sequence). As DNA, the CDR3 is TGTGCCAGTAGTAGACAGGGGGTAGGGACTGAAGCTTTCTTT. Encoded protein: CASSRQGVGTEAFF.

The chain employs TRBV3-1 (or the pseudogene TRBV3-2) and TRBJ2-3; D ambiguous. Germline-derived CDR1 and CDR2 are LGHDT and YNNKEL (reference sequence). V lost 6 bases, J lost 0 bases, and 4 bases lay in between. The CDR3 consists of 12 residues. The chain's CDR3 is CASRGSTDTQYF. As DNA, the CDR3 is TGTGCCAGCAGGGGAAGCACAGATACGCAGTATTTT.

The chain uses TRBV7-2 and TRBJ2-1; D remains ambiguous. The length of the CDR3 is 14 residues. Germline CDR1 and CDR2: SGHTA and FQGNSA. V was shortened by 1 base and J by 0 bases, with 4 bases between the two germline ends. The DNA for the CDR3 is TGTGCCAGCAGCTTAGGGTTCTCCTACAATGAGCAGTTCTTC. As protein: CASSLGFSYNEQFF.

The chain links TRBV12-3 or TRBV12-4 to TRBJ2-7, with TRBD1 matching 8 bases. The CDR3 spans 12 residues. The V segment lost 7 bases and the J segment 2 bases; nucleotides outside the gene matches: 1. DNA of the CDR3: TGTGCCAGCAAACAGGGGGCCTACGAGCAGTACTTC. Encoded protein: CASKQGAYEQYF.

The chain joins TRBV10-3 to TRBJ1-5, with 10 bases that match TRBD1. The germline V gene has CDR1 ENHRY and CDR2 SYGVKD. V shed 2 bases, J shed 0 bases, and the junction held 4 bases outside the gene matches. The CDR3 is made up of 17 amino acids. In DNA, the CDR3 is TGTGCCATCAGTGAGAGGGACAGGGGCTATAGCAATCAGCCCCAGCATTTT. Translation gives CAISERDRGYSNQPQHF.

Only a few counts were recorded for this clone. V usage is TRBV6-4 and J usage is TRBJ1-1; D remains unclear. Trimming left V 1 base short and J 5 bases short, with 5 bases between. The CDR3 covers 12 residues. The germline gives CDR1 MRHNA, CDR2 SNTAGT. CDR3 bases: TGTGCCAGCAGTGACTTAAGGACTGAAGCTTTCTTT. Translated, it gives CASSDLRTEAFF.

The chain joins TRBV6-5 to TRBJ1-5; 9 bases are shared with TRBD1. Germline-derived CDR1 and CDR2 are MNHEY and SVGAGI. V was clipped by 9 bases and J by 6 bases; unmatched bases: 6. CDR3 length equals 13 residues. CDR3 residues: CASEQGASQPQHF. CDR3 DNA: TGTGCCAGTGAACAGGGGGCCTCTCAGCCCCAGCATTTT.

This sequence joins TRBV9 and TRBJ1-2; D possibly corresponds to TRBD1 (5 bases). The length of the CDR3 is 14 residues. V was pared by 0 bases and J by 4 bases, with 10 bases between. CDR1 is SGDLS and CDR2 is YYNGEE in the germline V gene. The DNA of the CDR3 is TGTGCCAGCAGCGTAGTGAAGGGGATCTATGGCTACACCTTC. This sequence encodes CASSVVKGIYGYTF.